These T cell receptor beta chains were read from a single sample in a study of T cell repertoires in cytomegalovirus infection. TCRdb ran MiXCR on the reads and lists one entry per CDR3 protein. In the table there are approximately 500,000 distinct CDR3 sequences, about 10% of which are singletons. The sequencing input was PBMCs. These receptors were obtained from a human donor in good health (CMV status not recorded). Some clones in this sample may be carry-over from other donors' samples. Both conserved end residues are part of each CDR3. D genes are given only for firm matches. Rows may omit the clone size; those that give it use once, few, many or a size class.

CDR3 DNA	CDR3 protein	clone size	D gene	J gene	V gene
TGTGCCAGCAGTGCTTCGACAGGGGGCCGGAATTCACCCCTCCACTTT	CASSASTGGRNSPLHF	many	TRBD1	TRBJ1-6	TRBV6-1
TGTGCCAGCAGCCCAGGGAACATGAACACTGAAGCTTTCTTT	CASSPGNMNTEAFF	many	.	TRBJ1-1	TRBV7-8
TGTGCCAGCTCTGAAGTGGGGGGCGCTGGCAATGAGCAGTTCTTC	CASSEVGGAGNEQFF	many	.	TRBJ2-1	TRBV12-3/TRBV12-4
TGCAGTGCTAGAGATCCCAGGGTGACTAATGAAAAACTGTTTTTT	CSARDPRVTNEKLFF	many	.	TRBJ1-4	TRBV20-1
TGTGCCAGCAGCTCGGGACTACACACAGATACGCAGTATTTT	CASSSGLHTDTQYF	few	TRBD2	TRBJ2-3	TRBV7-8
TGTGCCAGCTCACCCGATGAGGGAAGGAATGAGCAGTTCTTC	CASSPDEGRNEQFF	many	.	TRBJ2-1	TRBV18
TGCGCCAGCAGCCAAGATAACCTCTATGAGCAGTACTTC	CASSQDNLYEQYF	many	.	TRBJ2-7	TRBV4-1
TGTGCCAGCAGCTTAACCTCAGCGCGGGAGCAGTTCTTC	CASSLTSAREQFF	many	.	TRBJ2-1	TRBV7-3
TGTGCCAGCAGCCCGGGGGGGGTAATCTATGGCTACACCTTC	CASSPGGVIYGYTF	.	.	TRBJ1-2	TRBV7-3
TGTGCCAGCAGTTACTCAGAAGGGGGCGGCAATTCACCCCTCCACTTT	CASSYSEGGGNSPLHF	.	TRBD1	TRBJ1-6	TRBV6-5
TGTGCCAGCAGCTTAGAACGGGAAGCCTATGGCTACACCTTC	CASSLEREAYGYTF	many	.	TRBJ1-2	TRBV7-2
TGTGCCAGCAGTTTACAGGGCATCAACACTGAAGCTTTCTTT	CASSLQGINTEAFF	.	.	TRBJ1-1	TRBV6-2/TRBV6-3
TGCAGTGCTAGAGGGGGGGGGGGGCAGAACACTGAAGCTTTCTTT	CSARGGGGQNTEAFF	few	.	TRBJ1-1	TRBV20-1
TGTGCCAGCAGCCTCAGCAGGAGGACGGGCGAGCAGTACTTC	CASSLSRRTGEQYF	many	.	TRBJ2-7	TRBV7-8
TGCAGTGCTAGTCTGACAAGGGGGGGGTATGGCTACACCTTC	CSASLTRGGYGYTF	.	.	TRBJ1-2	TRBV20-1
TGTGCCACCGGACTAGCGGGAGGTCCCTTGACGCCTAAATTGCAGTATTTT	CATGLAGGPLTPKLQYF	many	TRBD2	TRBJ2-3	TRBV6-1
TGTGCCAGCAGTGAAAACAGGGAGACTTCACCCCTCCACTTT	CASSENRETSPLHF	many	.	TRBJ1-6	TRBV6-1
TGCAGCGTTTTGGGGACAGGGGACTACGAGCAGTACTTC	CSVLGTGDYEQYF	.	TRBD1	TRBJ2-7	TRBV29-1
TGTGCCAGCAGCGCTGGACAGGAATTCTATGGCTACACCTTC	CASSAGQEFYGYTF	many	TRBD1	TRBJ1-2	TRBV5-5
TGTGCCAGCAGCAGAGGGTTGTCCCTCCACTTT	CASSRGLSLHF	many	.	TRBJ1-6	TRBV14
TGTGCCAGCATAGCGGGACTAGCGGGCGGAACCTACAATGAGCAGTTCTTC	CASIAGLAGGTYNEQFF	many	TRBD2	TRBJ2-1	TRBV2
TGCAGCGTCCAAAGGCAGGCCAGCTACGAGCAGTACTTC	CSVQRQASYEQYF	few	.	TRBJ2-7	TRBV29-1
TGTGCCAGCTCACCACCCTCTATCCCCTACGAGCAGTACTTC	CASSPPSIPYEQYF	.	.	TRBJ2-7	TRBV18
TGCGCCAGCAGCTTGGGTGGGGGTGACACAGATACGCAGTATTTT	CASSLGGGDTDTQYF	.	.	TRBJ2-3	TRBV5-1
TGTGCCAGCAGCTCCCTTAGCCCTACCACTAGCGGGACTCAGGTCCGTCACAATGAGCAGTTCTTC	CASSSLSPTTSGTQVRHNEQFF	many	TRBD2	TRBJ2-1	TRBV11-2
TGCAGTGCTAGAGATCCGACAGGGGGCTACGAGCAGTACTTC	CSARDPTGGYEQYF	.	TRBD1	TRBJ2-7	TRBV20-1
TGTGCCATCAGCGCCGGACGATTACAAGAGACCCAGTACTTC	CAISAGRLQETQYF	many	.	TRBJ2-5	TRBV10-3
TGCAGTGCTAGAGTACCATGGACTAGCGGGAGTTCAAATGAGCAGTTCTTC	CSARVPWTSGSSNEQFF	many	TRBD2	TRBJ2-1	TRBV20-1
TGTGCCAGTAGTACAAGACAGGGGGCGGACACCGGGGAGCTGTTTTTT	CASSTRQGADTGELFF	few	TRBD1	TRBJ2-2	TRBV19
TGTGCCAGCAGTTACACTAAAAGCCGGAGCGCAGATACGCAGTATTTT	CASSYTKSRSADTQYF	few	.	TRBJ2-3	TRBV6-2/TRBV6-3
TGTGCCAGCAGTGAAGTAAGGCGAACTGAAGCTTTCTTT	CASSEVRRTEAFF	many	.	TRBJ1-1	TRBV6-1
TGTGCCAGCAGCTCACGGACAGGGGATAGAAACACCATATATTTT	CASSSRTGDRNTIYF	.	TRBD1	TRBJ1-3	TRBV13
TGTGCCAGCAGCTCTCAGGGCTACACAGATACGCAGTATTTT	CASSSQGYTDTQYF	many	.	TRBJ2-3	TRBV7-3
TGTGCCAGCAGTCCAGGGGGCTCCTATAGCAATCAGCCCCAGCATTTT	CASSPGGSYSNQPQHF	.	TRBD1	TRBJ1-5	TRBV9
TGTGCCAGTAGTATAGGATTCGGGTACAATGAGCAGTTCTTC	CASSIGFGYNEQFF	many	.	TRBJ2-1	TRBV19
TGTGCCAGCAGCCAAGCGGAGGGGGGGTCCTACGAGCAGTACTTC	CASSQAEGGSYEQYF	many	.	TRBJ2-7	TRBV4-2
TGTGCCAGCTCACCAGCGGGGGCCAATCAGCCCCAGCATTTT	CASSPAGANQPQHF	.	.	TRBJ1-5	TRBV18
TGTGCCAGCAGTTCGACAGGGCGAAACACCATATATTTT	CASSSTGRNTIYF	many	TRBD1	TRBJ1-3	TRBV6-1
TGTGCCAGCTCACCAATAACAGGGGAATCCGGGGAGCTGTTTTTT	CASSPITGESGELFF	few	TRBD1	TRBJ2-2	TRBV18
TGTGCCAGCAGCATACAGGGGGAGGCTAACTATGGCTACACCTTC	CASSIQGEANYGYTF	.	TRBD1	TRBJ1-2	TRBV13
TGCAGCGGCCCGGGATTTGGTCACACCGGGGAGCTGTTTTTT	CSGPGFGHTGELFF	many	.	TRBJ2-2	TRBV29-1